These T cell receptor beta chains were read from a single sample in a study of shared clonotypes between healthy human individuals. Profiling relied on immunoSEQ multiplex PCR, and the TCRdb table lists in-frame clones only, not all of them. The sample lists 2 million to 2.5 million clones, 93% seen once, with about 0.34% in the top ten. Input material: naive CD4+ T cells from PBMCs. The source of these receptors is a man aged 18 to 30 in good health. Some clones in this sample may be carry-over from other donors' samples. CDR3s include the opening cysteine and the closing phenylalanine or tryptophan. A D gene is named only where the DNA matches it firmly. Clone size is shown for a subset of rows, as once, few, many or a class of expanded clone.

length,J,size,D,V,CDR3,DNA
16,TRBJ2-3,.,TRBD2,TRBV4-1,CASSRLVAGGTDTQYF,TGCGCCAGCAGCCGGCTCGTAGCGGGGGGAACAGATACGCAGTATTTT
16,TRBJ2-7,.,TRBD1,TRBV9,CASSVGSVTGVGEQYF,TGTGCCAGCAGCGTAGGTTCCGTGACAGGGGTGGGCGAGCAGTACTTC
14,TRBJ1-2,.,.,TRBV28,CASTERQKLYGYTF,TGTGCCAGCACCGAAAGACAGAAACTCTATGGCTACACCTTC
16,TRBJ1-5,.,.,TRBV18,CASSPFYLTDHPPQHF,TGTGCCAGCTCACCATTCTACTTAACAGACCATCCGCCCCAGCATTTT
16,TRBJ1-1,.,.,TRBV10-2,CASRSSRGQANTEAFF,TGCGCCAGCAGGTCTTCAAGGGGTCAGGCGAACACTGAAGCTTTCTTT
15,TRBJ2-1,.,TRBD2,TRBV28,CASSLAGLAGDEQFF,TGTGCCAGCAGTTTAGCCGGACTAGCGGGAGATGAGCAGTTCTTC
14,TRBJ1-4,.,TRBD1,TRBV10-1,CASSRQGANEKLFF,TGCGCCAGCAGTAGGCAGGGGGCTAATGAAAAACTGTTTTTT
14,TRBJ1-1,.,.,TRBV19,CASSIDEANTEAFF,TGTGCCAGTAGTATAGACGAGGCGAACACTGAAGCTTTCTTT
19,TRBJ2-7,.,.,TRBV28,CASSPWTRPGILLVGEQYF,TGTGCCAGCAGCCCCTGGACACGACCAGGCATATTGTTGGTAGGGGAGCAGTACTTC
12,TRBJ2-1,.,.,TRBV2,CASSLASDLRFF,TGTGCCAGCAGTTTAGCCTCGGACCTCCGGTTCTTC
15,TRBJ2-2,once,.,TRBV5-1,CASSPRTANTGELFF,TGCGCCAGCAGCCCCCGGACAGCGAACACCGGGGAGCTGTTTTTT
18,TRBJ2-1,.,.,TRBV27,CASSLSSPRAVTYNEQFF,TGTGCCAGCAGTTTATCGAGTCCGAGAGCGGTCACCTACAATGAGCAGTTCTTC
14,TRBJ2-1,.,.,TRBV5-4,CASSLVRDYNEQFF,TGTGCCAGCAGCTTGGTTCGGGACTACAATGAGCAGTTCTTC
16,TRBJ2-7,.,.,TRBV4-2,CASSLAARSLSYEQYF,TGTGCCAGCAGCTTGGCGGCGCGGAGCCTCTCCTACGAGCAGTACTTC
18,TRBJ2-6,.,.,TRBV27,CASSLYGRANSGANVLTF,TGTGCCAGCAGTTTATACGGCAGGGCGAACTCTGGGGCCAACGTCCTGACTTTC
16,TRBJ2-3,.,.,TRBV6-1,CASSEVRLTRGDTQYF,TGTGCCAGCAGTGAAGTTCGGCTCACCCGAGGGGATACGCAGTATTTT
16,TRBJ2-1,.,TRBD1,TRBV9,CASSAGQGLSYNEQFF,TGTGCCAGCAGCGCGGGACAGGGCCTTTCCTACAATGAGCAGTTCTTC
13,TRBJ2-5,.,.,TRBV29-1,CSVVSRIPETQYF,TGCAGCGTTGTTTCTCGAATCCCGGAGACCCAGTACTTC
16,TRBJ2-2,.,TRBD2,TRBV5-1,CASSLAVGGPTGELFF,TGCGCCAGCAGCTTGGCCGTGGGAGGGCCCACCGGGGAGCTGTTTTTT
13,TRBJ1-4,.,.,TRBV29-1,CSVVWGTNEKLFF,TGCAGCGTTGTGTGGGGAACTAATGAAAAACTGTTTTTT
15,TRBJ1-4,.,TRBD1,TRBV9,CASSPRGTDNEKLFF,TGTGCCAGCAGCCCCCGAGGGACAGACAATGAAAAACTGTTTTTT
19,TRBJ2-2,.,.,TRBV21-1,CASRLGLPRGGPRTGELFF,TGTGCCAGCAGGTTGGGTCTTCCTCGGGGGGGGCCGAGGACCGGGGAGCTGTTTTTT
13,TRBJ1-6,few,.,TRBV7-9,CASSLAEVTPLHF,TGTGCCAGCAGCTTAGCGGAGGTTACACCCCTCCACTTT
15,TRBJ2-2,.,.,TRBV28,CASSLVRVGTGELFF,TGTGCCAGCAGTTTGGTCAGGGTAGGCACCGGGGAGCTGTTTTTT
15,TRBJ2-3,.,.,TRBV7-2,CASSLTFRLTDTQYF,TGTGCCAGCAGCTTAACGTTCAGGCTCACAGATACGCAGTATTTT
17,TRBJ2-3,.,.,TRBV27,CASRRLRRGGGSDTQYF,TGTGCCAGCAGACGCTTGCGGAGGGGGGGCGGGAGTGATACGCAGTATTTT
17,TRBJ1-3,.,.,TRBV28,CASSLPAGVYSGNTIYF,TGTGCCAGCAGTTTACCCGCAGGGGTCTACTCTGGAAACACCATATATTTT
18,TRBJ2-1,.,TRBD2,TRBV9,CASSARVTSGRGYNEQFF,TGTGCCAGCAGCGCCCGCGTTACTAGCGGGAGGGGGTACAATGAGCAGTTCTTC
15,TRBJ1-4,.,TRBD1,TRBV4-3,CASSQRGQGVEKLFF,TGCGCCAGCAGCCAAAGGGGGCAGGGGGTTGAAAAACTGTTTTTT
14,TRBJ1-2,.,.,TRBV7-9,CASSGLGQLYGYTF,TGTGCCAGCAGCGGCCTAGGCCAGCTCTATGGCTACACCTTC
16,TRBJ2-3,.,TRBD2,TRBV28,CASSLGLAGYTDTQYF,TGTGCCAGCAGTCTGGGACTAGCGGGTTACACAGATACGCAGTATTTT
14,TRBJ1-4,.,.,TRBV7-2,CASSPEYSNEKLFF,TGTGCCAGCAGCCCAGAATATTCAAATGAAAAACTGTTTTTT
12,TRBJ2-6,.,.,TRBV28,CASSKGANVLTF,TGTGCCAGCAGCAAGGGGGCCAACGTCCTGACTTTC
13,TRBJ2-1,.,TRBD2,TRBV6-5,CASSQAGSNEQFF,TGTGCCAGCAGTCAAGCGGGATCGAATGAGCAGTTCTTC
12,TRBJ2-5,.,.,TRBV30,CAWGWGSETQYF,TGTGCCTGGGGGTGGGGGTCGGAGACCCAGTACTTC
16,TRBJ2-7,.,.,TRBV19,CASSMAGRLGDYEQYF,TGTGCCAGTAGTATGGCTGGACGCTTGGGGGACTACGAGCAGTACTTC
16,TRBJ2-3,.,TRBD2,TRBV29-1,CSVEAGTRLPADTQYF,TGCAGCGTTGAAGCAGGGACTAGATTACCAGCAGATACGCAGTATTTT
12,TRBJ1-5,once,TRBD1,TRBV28,CASGSDRLYQHF,TGTGCCAGCGGTTCGGACAGGCTTTACCAGCATTTT
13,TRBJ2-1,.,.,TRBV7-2,CASSWVGINEQFF,TGTGCCAGCAGCTGGGTCGGGATTAATGAGCAGTTCTTC
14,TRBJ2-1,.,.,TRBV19,CASKPRGARDEQFF,TGTGCCAGTAAACCCCGGGGGGCTAGGGATGAGCAGTTCTTC
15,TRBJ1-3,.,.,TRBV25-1,CASTKGLISGNTIYF,TGTGCCAGCACAAAGGGCCTGATCTCTGGAAACACCATATATTTT
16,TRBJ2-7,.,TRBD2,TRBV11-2,CASGSPRASGIYEQYF,TGTGCCAGCGGGTCGCCGAGGGCTAGCGGGATTTACGAGCAGTACTTC